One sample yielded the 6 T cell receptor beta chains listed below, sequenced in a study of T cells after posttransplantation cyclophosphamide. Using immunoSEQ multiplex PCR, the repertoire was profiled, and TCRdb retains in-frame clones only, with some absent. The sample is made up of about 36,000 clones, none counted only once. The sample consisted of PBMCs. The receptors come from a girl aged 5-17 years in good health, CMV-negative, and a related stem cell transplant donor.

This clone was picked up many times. Written as DNA, the CDR3 is TGTGCCAGCAGTGATTCTCTAGCGGGGGGTAGCGGGGAGCTGTTTTTT. Translating it yields CASSDSLAGGSGELFF. V gene TRBV2 combines with J gene TRBJ2-2; 11 bases are a match to TRBD2. The CDR3 runs to 16 residues. V lost 3 bases, J lost 7 bases, and 7 bases stayed unmatched. The germline CDR1 and CDR2 sequences are SNHLY and FYNNEI.

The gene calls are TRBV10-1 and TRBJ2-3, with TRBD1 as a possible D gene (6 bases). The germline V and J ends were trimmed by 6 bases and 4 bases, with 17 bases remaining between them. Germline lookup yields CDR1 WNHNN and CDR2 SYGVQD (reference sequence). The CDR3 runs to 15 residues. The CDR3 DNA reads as TGCGCCAGCAGCGGCAACAGGGACGGTGCAGATACGCAGTATTTT. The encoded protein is CASSGNRDGADTQYF.

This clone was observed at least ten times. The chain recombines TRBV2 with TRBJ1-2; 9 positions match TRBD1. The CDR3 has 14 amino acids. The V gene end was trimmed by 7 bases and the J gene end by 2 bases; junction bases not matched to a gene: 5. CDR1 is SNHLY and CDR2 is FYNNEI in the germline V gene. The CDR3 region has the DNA TGTGCCAGCACACAAGGACAGGGGAACTATGGCTACACCTTC. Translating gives CASTQGQGNYGYTF.

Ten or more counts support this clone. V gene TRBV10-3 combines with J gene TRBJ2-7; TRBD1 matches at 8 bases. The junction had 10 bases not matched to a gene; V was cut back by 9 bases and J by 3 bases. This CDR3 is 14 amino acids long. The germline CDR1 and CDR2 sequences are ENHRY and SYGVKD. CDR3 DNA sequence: TGTGCCATTGGGGTCGGGACAGGTATCTACGAGCAGTACTTC. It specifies CAIGVGTGIYEQYF.

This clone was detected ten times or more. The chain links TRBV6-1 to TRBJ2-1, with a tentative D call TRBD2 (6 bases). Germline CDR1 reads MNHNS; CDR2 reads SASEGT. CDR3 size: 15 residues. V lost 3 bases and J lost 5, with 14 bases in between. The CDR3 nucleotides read TGTGCCAGCAGTGAGACGGCTAGCGCCCACAATGAGCAGTTCTTC. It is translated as CASSETASAHNEQFF.

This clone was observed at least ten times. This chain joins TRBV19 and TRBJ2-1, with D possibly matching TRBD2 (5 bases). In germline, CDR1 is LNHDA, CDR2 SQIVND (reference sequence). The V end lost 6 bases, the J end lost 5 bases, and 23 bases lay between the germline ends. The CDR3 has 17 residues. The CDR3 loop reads CASRIDSDSFLNNEQFF. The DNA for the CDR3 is TGTGCCAGTAGAATTGACTCGGACTCCTTCCTTAACAATGAGCAGTTCTTC.